The 31 T cell receptor beta chains listed next were all sequenced from one sample in a study of CD8+ T cells in alopecia areata. The treatment was: oral pan-JAK inhibitor, 5-10 mg twice daily. Extracted RNA was reverse transcribed, and the resulting cDNA served as sequencing template. TCRdb's table, derived via immunoSEQ multiplex PCR, lists solely in-frame clones and lacks some. The sample lists more than 110,000 clones; roughly 54% were seen once. The sample here was CD8+ T cells sorted from blood, taken at week 4, from a patient treated with tofacitinib. The receptors derive from a human donor with alopecia areata.

In this sample, this clone turned up many times. The chain joins TRBV5-1 to TRBJ2-1; a weak D match, TRBD2 (5 bases). V lost 5 bases, J lost 0 bases, and 9 bases lay in between. The CDR3 sequence is 14 residues long. The germline V gene encodes CDR1 SGHRS and CDR2 YFSETQ. The CDR3 loop is CASRYRDSYNEQFF. The CDR3 DNA sequence: TGCGCCAGCAGGTACCGGGACTCCTACAATGAGCAGTTCTTC.

This clone was detected a few times. V and J are TRBV27 and TRBJ2-2; 7 bases match TRBD1. The CDR3 spans 12 residues. Trimming removed 2 bases from V and 13 bases from J; junction bases left unmatched: 4. Per germline, CDR1 MNHEY and CDR2 SMNVEV (reference sequence). CDR3 coding DNA: TGTGCCAGCAGTTTAGCACGGGACAGGCTGTTTTTT. Amino acid sequence: CASSLARDRLFF.

J is TRBJ2-1 and V is TRBV15, with D uncertain. The CDR3 runs 14 residues. V shed 0 bases and J shed 4 bases, with 7 bases lying between them. Germline V gene lookup returns CDR1 LNHNV and CDR2 YYDKDF (reference sequence). CDR3 coding DNA: TGTGCCACCAGCAGAGAACGGGCTTACAATGAGCAGTTCTTC. Amino acids: CATSRERAYNEQFF.

This clone was counted once. The J gene is TRBJ2-5, the V gene TRBV11-2; D unresolved. Trimming stripped 0 bases from V and 1 base from J, with 6 bases between. Germline CDR1 SGHAT, CDR2 FQNNGV. The CDR3 is 14 residues long. CDR3 sequence reads: CASSLEAVQETQYF. CDR3 in DNA: TGTGCCAGCAGCTTAGAGGCAGTCCAAGAGACCCAGTACTTC.

The chain recombines TRBV2 with TRBJ1-5, with D perhaps matching TRBD1 (5 bases). The germline V gene has CDR1 SNHLY and CDR2 FYNNEI. The CDR3 is 14 amino acids. Trimming left V 6 bases short and J 4 bases short, with 13 bases between. As DNA, the CDR3 is TGTGCCAGCAGCTTCGGAGAGGGGAATCAGCCCCAGCATTTT. This codes for CASSFGEGNQPQHF.

The rearrangement links TRBV2 to TRBJ1-5; D gene ambiguous. The CDR3 totals 16 residues. The V and J ends lost 1 base and 0 bases respectively, with 10 bases between them. The germline V gene encodes CDR1 SNHLY and CDR2 FYNNEI. CDR3 in amino acids: CASSEDGVYSNQPQHF. DNA for the CDR3: TGTGCCAGCAGTGAAGATGGAGTCTATAGCAATCAGCCCCAGCATTTT.

The V call is TRBV7-8, the J call TRBJ2-7, with D unresolved. The V end was cut by 1 base, the J end by 0 bases, with 13 bases between. The CDR3 contains 16 residues. From germline, CDR1 is SGHVS and CDR2 FQNEAQ. Here the CDR3 DNA reads TGTGCCAGCAGCTTAGGGCCCAGCCCCAGCTCCTACGAGCAGTACTTC. This gives the protein CASSLGPSPSSYEQYF. Full variable domain (remainder filled in from reference TRBV7-8 and TRBJ2-7): GAGVSQSPRYKVAKRGQDVALRCDPISGHVSLFWYQQALGQGPEFLTYFQNEAQLDKSGLPSDRFFAERPEGSVSTLKIQRTQQEDSAVYLCASSLGPSPSSYEQYFGPGTRLTVT.

This clone was detected only a few times. V usage is TRBV4-3 and J usage is TRBJ1-4; 7 positions match TRBD1. The CDR3 loop spans 16 amino acids. CDR1 is LGHNA, CDR2 YSLEER, per germline. The J segment lost 7 bases and the V segment lost 0 bases, leaving 8 bases of the junction unmatched. CDR3 loop: CASSQERQGWGEKLFF. Written as DNA, the CDR3 is TGCGCCAGCAGCCAAGAAAGACAGGGATGGGGTGAAAAACTGTTTTTT.

In regard to this clone: The sample has other DNA sequences that encode this CDR3 too. The chain couples TRBV30 to TRBJ1-1; D is perhaps TRBD1 (6 bases). Trimming stripped 1 base from V and 1 base from J, with 7 bases between. The CDR3 runs to 13 residues. Germline V CDR1 and CDR2: GTSNPN, SVGIG (reference sequence). The CDR3 loop is CAWSEQGNTEAFF. In nucleotides, the CDR3 is TGTGCCTGGAGTGAACAGGGGAACACTGAAGCTTTCTTT.

The chain is built from TRBV13 and TRBJ2-2, with 11 bases that match TRBD1. V shed 4 bases and J 0 bases; nucleotides not matched to a gene: 10. CDR1 and CDR2 from the germline V gene are PRHDT and FYEKMQ (reference sequence). This CDR3 contains 19 residues. CDR3 amino acids: CASSSVPGQGESNTGELFF. The CDR3 DNA sequence: TGTGCCAGCAGCTCAGTCCCGGGACAGGGGGAGTCGAACACCGGGGAGCTGTTTTTT.

This clone was detected a few times. The chain couples TRBV29-1 to TRBJ1-1; no clear D. Trimming removed 3 bases at V and 0 bases at J, with 8 bases between. Germline CDR1 reads SQVTM; CDR2 reads ANQGSEA. This CDR3 has 13 amino acids. The CDR3 loop reads CSVEDRLNTEAFF. CDR3 sequence (DNA): TGCAGCGTTGAGGACCGACTGAACACTGAAGCTTTCTTT. The full variable domain, rest sourced from reference TRBV29-1 and TRBJ1-1, is SAVISQKPSRDICQRGTSLTIQCQVDSQVTMMFWYRQQPGQSLTLIATANQGSEATYESGFVIDKFPISRPNLTFSTLTVSNMSPEDSSIYLCSVEDRLNTEAFFGQGTRLTVV.

V usage is TRBV13 and J usage is TRBJ2-5, with D unclear. V dropped 0 bases and J dropped 4 bases, with 6 bases sitting between them. The CDR3 runs to 13 residues. CDR1 is PRHDT, CDR2 FYEKMQ, per germline (reference sequence). CDR3 nucleotide sequence: TGTGCCAGCAGCTTAGGCTCAACAGAGACCCAGTACTTC. It codes for CASSLGSTETQYF.

V and J are TRBV27 and TRBJ2-3, with D possibly being TRBD1 (5 bases). CDR1 and CDR2 from the germline V gene are MNHEY and SMNVEV (reference sequence). The ends were cut back, 4 bases at V and 7 bases at J, with 9 bases in the middle. The CDR3 length is 12 residues. CDR3 sequence: CASSYDSYTQYF. CDR3 in DNA: TGTGCCAGCAGTTATGACAGTTATACGCAGTATTTT.

This clone has more than one count but fewer than ten. V is TRBV2 and J is TRBJ2-5, with D possibly called TRBD1 or TRBD2 (5 bases each). Trimming removed 10 bases from V and 8 bases from J, with 17 bases in between. CDR3 length: 12 residues. The germline CDR1 and CDR2 sequences are SNHLY and FYNNEI. Here the CDR3 DNA reads TGTGCCAACCGGGACCGCGATAGAACCCAGTACTTC. It yields the protein CANRDRDRTQYF.

J is TRBJ2-1 and V is TRBV27; 10 bases are a match to TRBD1. This CDR3 comprises 16 residues. Germline V gives CDR1 MNHEY, CDR2 SMNVEV (reference sequence). V dropped 4 bases and J dropped 5; count of bases not matched to a gene: 8. DNA of the CDR3: TGTGCCAGCAGTTCCGTCCGGGACAGGGGACACAATGAGCAGTTCTTC. Its protein is CASSSVRDRGHNEQFF.

This clone was detected a few times. V is TRBV10-3 and J is TRBJ2-5; TRBD2 matches 8 bases. The CDR3 contains 14 residues. Trimming at V came to 3 bases and at J to 4 bases, leaving 4 bases not matched to a gene. The germline gives CDR1 ENHRY, CDR2 SYGVKD. CDR3 nucleotide sequence: TGTGCCATCAGTGAAGCGGGGGAGGGAGAGACCCAGTACTTC. Protein product: CAISEAGEGETQYF.

V usage is TRBV7-2 and J usage is TRBJ2-1; D is possibly TRBD1 (5 bases). The CDR3 contains 13 residues. Deletions cut 1 base from V and 5 bases from J, with 6 bases between. CDR1 and CDR2 (germline): SGHTA, FQGNSA. For the CDR3, the DNA is TGTGCCAGCAGCTTAGAAGGGGACAATGAGCAGTTCTTC. This sequence encodes CASSLEGDNEQFF.

This clone was observed once. The rearrangement uses TRBV11-2 and TRBJ2-3, with 8 nucleotides matching TRBD2. Unmatched junction bases numbered 1, after V lost 1 base and J lost 1 base. Germline lookup yields CDR1 SGHAT and CDR2 FQNNGV. The CDR3 has 15 amino acids. In DNA, the CDR3 is TGTGCCAGCAGCTTAGGTAGCGGGGGCACAGATACGCAGTATTTT. Translation gives CASSLGSGGTDTQYF.

As regards this clone: The sample holds other DNA sequences that translate to the same CDR3. This chain connects TRBV30 to TRBJ1-1; D is uncertain. CDR1 GTSNPN and CDR2 SVGIG come from the germline V gene (reference sequence). The CDR3 is 13 amino acids. Trimming took off 0 bases at V and 5 bases at J, with 10 bases between the two ends. The CDR3 loop is CAWSVLEGTEAFF. The CDR3 DNA follows: TGTGCCTGGAGTGTACTGGAAGGAACTGAAGCTTTCTTT.

The chain joins TRBV7-3 to TRBJ2-7; TRBD1 aligns across 7 bases. The trim removed 4 bases at V and 1 base at J, leaving 4 bases unmatched. CDR3 length: 14 residues. In germline, CDR1 is SGHTA, CDR2 FQGTGA. DNA for the CDR3: TGTGCCAGCAGCTGGACAGGCGAATCCTACGAGCAGTACTTC. Translating it yields CASSWTGESYEQYF.

The chain is built from TRBV6-5 and TRBJ2-1, with D maybe TRBD1 (7 bases). Per the germline V gene, CDR1 is MNHEY and CDR2 is SVGAGI. V lost 5 bases, J lost 4 bases, and 12 bases lay in between. The CDR3 totals 14 residues. For the CDR3, the DNA is TGTGCCAGCAGTCTGGCAGGGGGGTACAATGAGCAGTTCTTC. Protein sequence: CASSLAGGYNEQFF.

The gene calls are TRBV7-9 and TRBJ2-1; 8 nucleotides agree with TRBD2. CDR1 and CDR2 (germline): SEHNR, FQNEAQ (reference sequence). The V gene end was trimmed by 3 bases and the J gene end by 3 bases; junction bases not matched to a gene: 7. The CDR3 contains 16 residues. The CDR3 reads CASSFGLAEYYNEQFF. The CDR3 DNA is TGTGCCAGCAGCTTTGGACTAGCCGAATACTACAATGAGCAGTTCTTC.

The CDR3 nucleotides read TGCAGCGTTGAAGCCCCCGGACTGCCTGGCTACACCTTC. Translation: CSVEAPGLPGYTF. This sequence joins TRBV29-1 and TRBJ1-2; D uncertain. V lost 1 base and J lost 7, with 13 bases in between. CDR1 and CDR2 from the germline V gene are SQVTM and ANQGSEA. This CDR3 has 13 amino acids.

This clone was recorded at least ten times. The chain is built from TRBV7-3 and TRBJ2-2; 11 bases are a match to TRBD2. This CDR3 contains 16 residues. From germline, CDR1 is SGHTA and CDR2 FQGTGA. Unmatched junction bases numbered 8, after V lost 5 bases and J lost 6 bases. The CDR3 is CASSPGTSGASGELFF. The DNA of the CDR3 is TGTGCCAGCAGCCCAGGGACTAGCGGTGCGTCCGGGGAGCTGTTTTTT.

The V and J genes are TRBV7-9 and TRBJ2-3; the D gene could be TRBD1 or TRBD2 (5 bases each). The CDR3 length is 13 residues. Between the trimmed V and J ends, which lost 3 bases and 9 bases, there was a span of 13 bases. Looked up from germline, CDR1 is SEHNR and CDR2 is FQNEAQ (reference sequence). For the CDR3, the DNA is TGTGCCAGCAGCTTCCCCCGGGGCAGCACGCAGTATTTT. Amino acids: CASSFPRGSTQYF.

The V call is TRBV13, the J call TRBJ1-2; D is ambiguous. V was clipped by 6 bases and J by 2 bases, with 7 bases between them. This CDR3 region has 12 residues. Germline lookup yields CDR1 PRHDT and CDR2 FYEKMQ (reference sequence). As DNA, the CDR3 is TGTGCCAGCAGTTACGGAAACTATGGCTACACCTTC. This gives the protein CASSYGNYGYTF.

This rearrangement joins TRBV25-1 to TRBJ1-5; D is perhaps TRBD1 (6 bases). With 1 base removed from V and 0 bases from J, the gap between germline ends came to 7 bases. The CDR3 is 15 amino acids. Germline V gene lookup returns CDR1 MGHDK and CDR2 SYGVNS. The CDR3 DNA reads TGTGCCAGCAGTGAATGGGACACTAGCAATCAGCCCCAGCATTTT. Amino acid sequence: CASSEWDTSNQPQHF.

This clone turned up a few times. At one boundary the junction diverges from the germline segment, which might be a read error. The rearrangement uses TRBV13 and TRBJ2-2; possible D gene TRBD1, 5 bases. Germline CDR1 is PRHDT and CDR2 is FYEKMQ (reference sequence). The length of the CDR3 is 13 residues. The CDR3, as DNA: TGTGCCAGCAGCCTAGACAGCACCCGGGAGCTGTTTTTT. It specifies CASSLDSTRELFF.

This clone appeared a few times. Here the CDR3 reads CASSLARGSYNEQFF. DNA for the CDR3: TGCGCCAGCAGCTTGGCGCGGGGTTCGTACAATGAGCAGTTCTTC. V and J are TRBV5-1 and TRBJ2-1; tentative D call: TRBD2 (6 bases). CDR1 and CDR2 from the germline V gene are SGHRS and YFSETQ. Trimming left V 0 bases short and J 4 bases short, with 11 bases between. The CDR3 length is 15 residues.

This clone was observed once. This chain links TRBV5-6 with TRBJ2-1; no clear D gene. The germline V gene has CDR1 SGHDT and CDR2 YYEEEE. The CDR3 sequence is 14 residues long. V was shortened by 9 bases and J by 10 bases, with 23 bases between the two germline ends. The CDR3 DNA reads TGTGCCACCCTTAACGGAGACACTCCAACGGAGCAGTTCTTC. Protein: CATLNGDTPTEQFF.

This clone was detected only a few times. The gene calls are TRBV7-6 and TRBJ1-1; D possibly corresponds to TRBD1 (5 bases). CDR1 is SGHVS and CDR2 is FNYEAQ in the germline V gene. V was clipped by 1 base and J by 0 bases, with 12 bases between them. The length of the CDR3 is 16 residues. The CDR3 is CASSLVPGPMNTEAFF. DNA of the CDR3: TGTGCCAGCAGCTTAGTCCCAGGGCCCATGAACACTGAAGCTTTCTTT.